This T cell receptor (beta chain) was profiled in a study of cytomegalovirus exposure and HLA in healthy donors. The CDR3 spans 18 residues. V was clipped by 3 bases and J by 0 bases; unmatched bases: 10. The germline CDR1 and CDR2 sequences are SGHRS and YFSETQ. The PCR made use of 60 Vbeta and 13 Jbeta primers. Per the study methods: Roughly 11 million shared chains were among 80 million or so unique TCR beta chains counted in a later analysis. Profiled with immunoSEQ multiplex PCR; TCRdb holds only in-frame clones, not every one. That table furnishes V, J and clone size, whereas the DNA furnished D and trimming. The repertoire holds more than 250,000 clones, with 70% to 90% as singletons. Notes on this clone: The antigen is unknown.

Overall study findings and caveats: It emerged from a later analysis that several of the most significant clusters appeared to be linked to common viral pathogens. Diagnosis of cytomegalovirus status made by the classifier reportedly showed high specificity and sensitivity.

This receptor was identified in a woman aged 18-35 years in good health and CMV-seronegative. Sequencing input: PBMCs. The chain has TRBV5-1 and TRBJ1-4; 8 nucleotides align to TRBD1. The CDR3 nucleotides read TGCGCCAGCAGCTCAGCGACAGGGGCCCCCGCAACTAATGAAAAACTGTTTTTT. This encodes CASSSATGAPATNEKLFF. The full variable domain, its missing parts supplied by reference TRBV5-1 and TRBJ1-4, is KAGVTQTPRYLIKTRGQQVTLSCSPISGHRSVSWYQQTPGQGLQFLFEYFSETQRNKGNFPGRFSGRQFSNSRSEMNVSTLELGDSALYLCASSSATGAPATNEKLFFGSGTQLSVL.